These 32 T cell receptor beta chains were all obtained from the same sample, sequenced in a study of Graves' ophthalmopathy and Graves' hyperthyroidism. For repertoire sequencing, the TCR beta CDR3 regions were amplified from RNA transcripts. First-round RT-PCR with HTBI primers preceded a second-round multiplex PCR. MiXCR was run by TCRdb on the multiplex PCR reads, yielding one entry per CDR3 protein. The sample has 400,000 to 450,000 distinct CDR3 sequences, 21% seen once. The sample consisted of peripheral blood. The receptors originated from a woman aged 18-29 years with stable Graves' hyperthyroidism.

As for this clonotype: A read error is likely, as this CDR3 ends without the conserved phenylalanine or tryptophan. No DNA is shown, since the ends of the CDR3 on it are uncertain; the CDR3 is the one TCRdb lists. The chain employs TRBV6-2 or TRBV6-3 and TRBJ1-5; TRBD1, as called in the table, went unchecked against the DNA. The germline V gene encodes CDR1 MNHEY and CDR2 SVGEGT. A total of 16 residues make up the CDR3, ends included. CDR3 sequence reads: CASSDTGTGDWQPQQV.

This clonotype has at least ten counts. The V gene is TRBV2, the J gene TRBJ2-5; 8 bases are shared with TRBD2. V lost 4 bases, J lost 6 bases, and 16 bases stayed unmatched. The CDR3 extends over 17 amino acids. CDR1 SNHLY and CDR2 FYNNEI come from the germline V gene. The CDR3 region has the DNA TGTGCCAGCAGTGCCCCGTTGAAGCGGGAGTTAGAAAAGACCCAGTACTTC. As protein: CASSAPLKRELEKTQYF.

The count of this clonotype is one. V usage is TRBV28 and J usage is TRBJ1-2; possible D gene TRBD1, 5 bases. The CDR3 spans 13 residues. Germline V gene lookup returns CDR1 MDHEN and CDR2 SYDVKM. Trimming took off 2 bases at V and 8 bases at J, with 12 bases between the two ends. The CDR3 bases are TGTGCCAGCAGTTTACAGGGCGGGCTAGGCTACACCTTC. Translation gives CASSLQGGLGYTF.

The rearrangement uses TRBV4-1 and TRBJ2-5, with a possible D match to TRBD2 (6 bases). Germline V lookup: CDR1 MGHRA, CDR2 YSYEKL. This CDR3 is built from 18 residues. V lost 1 base, J lost 0 bases, and 18 bases lay in between. The CDR3 region has the DNA TGCGCCAGCAGCCAAGTGTTATTGGGGGGAGAGTACCAAGAGACCCAGTACTTC. Translation gives CASSQVLLGGEYQETQYF.

This clonotype was detected only a few times. The chain employs TRBV20-1 and TRBJ2-7; the D gene is possibly TRBD2 (6 bases). Trimming cost V 4 bases and J 6 bases, with 19 bases left between them. The CDR3 runs 14 residues. Looked up from germline, CDR1 is DFQATT and CDR2 is SNEGSKA (reference sequence). As DNA, the CDR3 is TGCAGTGCTATCGGGGACTTCCTCCGGCTCGAGCAGTACTTC. Translation gives CSAIGDFLRLEQYF.

V usage is TRBV10-3 and J usage is TRBJ1-1; D unresolved. The CDR3 sequence is 12 residues long. Looked up from germline, CDR1 is ENHRY and CDR2 is SYGVKD. V was shortened by 4 bases and J by 4 bases, with 7 bases between the two germline ends. In nucleotides, the CDR3 is TGTGCCATCAGTGTGGACGGCACTGAAGCTTTCTTT. Translated: CAISVDGTEAFF.

The chain combines TRBV6-1 with TRBJ2-5, with no clear D. V lost 4 bases, J lost 1 base, and 16 bases lay in between. The CDR3 totals 16 residues. Per germline, CDR1 MNHNS and CDR2 SASEGT. This chain's CDR3 is CASSVRSRSVQETQYF. DNA of the CDR3: TGTGCCAGCAGTGTCAGGAGCCGATCCGTCCAAGAGACCCAGTACTTC.

The table lists this clonotype with many counts. The CDR3: CSAREPGTANTGELFF. In DNA form, the CDR3 reads TGCAGTGCTAGAGAGCCGGGGACGGCGAACACCGGGGAGCTGTTTTTT. The V and J genes are TRBV20-1 and TRBJ2-2; tentatively, D is TRBD1 or TRBD2 (5 bases each). This CDR3 is built from 16 residues. Germline V lookup: CDR1 DFQATT, CDR2 SNEGSKA (reference sequence). V lost 0 bases and J lost 0, with 11 bases in between.

Concerning this clonotype itself: Because it lacks the conserved phenylalanine or tryptophan at the end, this CDR3 is likely a read error. V gene TRBV29-1 combines with J gene TRBJ2-7; 9 nucleotides match TRBD1. Germline V lookup: CDR1 SQVTM, CDR2 ANQGSEA. The ends lost 6 bases at V and 4 bases at J; junction bases unmatched: 13. This CDR3 is 15 amino acids long. CDR3 in DNA: TGCAGCGTGAACTTCGGACAGGGGATACAATACGAGCAGTACTTA. Its protein product is CSVNFGQGIQYEQYL.

At least ten counts were recorded for this clonotype. This rearrangement joins TRBV7-9 to TRBJ2-5; 12 bases are a match to TRBD1. Germline loops: CDR1 SEHNR, CDR2 FQNEAQ (reference sequence). V was pared by 3 bases and J by 7 bases, with 15 bases of the junction left unmatched. This CDR3 is built from 18 residues. The CDR3 coding sequence is TGTGCCAGCAGCTTCCGGGACAGGGGGCTCCAAGTTGAAGGGACCCAGTACTTC. Residues: CASSFRDRGLQVEGTQYF.

This clonotype was seen at least ten times. The rearrangement uses TRBV19 and TRBJ2-7; D is perhaps TRBD2 (7 bases). Germline lookup yields CDR1 LNHDA and CDR2 SQIVND (reference sequence). The CDR3 spans 15 residues. V shed 1 base and J shed 5 bases, with 15 bases lying between them. Here the CDR3 DNA reads TGTGCCAGTAGTATAGTCGCAGGGGAGGGCCACGAGCAGTACTTC. This codes for CASSIVAGEGHEQYF.

This clonotype occurred a few times. Its ends do not fully match the called genes, so a read error is possible. CDR3 in DNA: TGTGCCAGCAGCGCCCGGACTAGCGGCTCCTACGAGCAGTGCTTC. It yields the protein CASSARTSGSYEQCF. The chain links TRBV9 to TRBJ2-7; 10 positions match TRBD2. The CDR3 totals 15 residues. CDR1 is SGDLS and CDR2 is YYNGEE in the germline V gene.

A note on this clonotype: The junction differs from germline at one of its ends, possibly a read error. The V and J genes are TRBV2 and TRBJ2-4; TRBD2 matches 13 bases. Germline V lookup: CDR1 SNHLY, CDR2 FYNNEI. The CDR3 loop spans 17 amino acids. The chain's CDR3 is CASSSLTSGGAKYIKYF. DNA for the CDR3: TGTGCCAGCAGTTCCTTAACTAGCGGGGGGGCCAAGTACATTAAGTACTTC.

This clonotype showed up many times. The V and J genes are TRBV11-2 and TRBJ2-7; D gene ambiguous. Germline-derived CDR1 and CDR2 are SGHAT and FQNNGV. The CDR3 has 15 residues. The ends were cut back, 5 bases at V and 2 bases at J, with 16 bases in the middle. The CDR3 spells CASSLIRKPTYEQYF. CDR3 nucleotide sequence: TGTGCCAGCAGCCTAATCCGGAAGCCCACCTACGAGCAGTACTTC.

This clonotype was observed many times. The rearrangement uses TRBV30 and TRBJ2-7; TRBD1 might be the D (5 bases). The CDR3 is made up of 12 amino acids. Deletions cut 3 bases from V and 0 bases from J, with 6 bases between. The germline V gene encodes CDR1 GTSNPN and CDR2 SVGIG (reference sequence). CDR3 DNA: TGTGCCTGGAGGACAGTCTCCTACGAGCAGTACTTC. This sequence encodes CAWRTVSYEQYF. The whole variable domain, remainder taken from reference TRBV30 and TRBJ2-7, is SQTIHQWPATLVQPVGSPLSLECTVEGTSNPNLYWYRQAAGRGLQLLFYSVGIGQISSEVPQNLSASRPQDRQFILSSKKLLLSDSGFYLCAWRTVSYEQYFGPGTRLTVT.

V is TRBV6-1 and J is TRBJ1-6; 7 positions match TRBD1. CDR1 is MNHNS and CDR2 is SASEGT in the germline V gene. This CDR3 region has 14 residues. The junction had 2 bases not matched to a gene; V was cut back by 0 bases and J by 9 bases. The CDR3 is CASSEARGPSPLHF. In DNA form, the CDR3 reads TGTGCCAGCAGTGAAGCAAGGGGGCCTTCACCCCTCCACTTT.

This clonotype was seen many times. The chain links TRBV6-1 to TRBJ2-7; TRBD1 matches at 9 bases. This CDR3 is 14 amino acids long. V was clipped by 10 bases and J by 4 bases; unmatched bases: 11. Germline V gene lookup returns CDR1 MNHNS and CDR2 SASEGT. CDR3 DNA: TGTGCCATCACCGGGACAGGGCCTCCTTACGAGCAGTACTTC. Residues: CAITGTGPPYEQYF.

In this sample, this clonotype turned up many times. The V gene is TRBV20-1, the J gene TRBJ2-7; D unclear. V gave up 5 bases and J gave up 5 bases, with 16 bases separating them. Per the germline V gene, CDR1 is DFQATT and CDR2 is SNEGSKA (reference sequence). CDR3 length: 13 residues. This chain's CDR3 is CSAQADPFDEQYF. The CDR3 coding sequence is TGCAGTGCTCAGGCAGACCCCTTTGACGAGCAGTACTTC.

This clonotype showed up many times. This chain links TRBV9 with TRBJ2-7, with 9 bases identical to TRBD1. Trimming cost V 5 bases and J 2 bases; bases outside gene matches: 11. The CDR3 sequence is 16 residues long. The germline CDR1 and CDR2 sequences are SGDLS and YYNGEE. The CDR3 sequence is CASSSRGTGKAYEQYF. CDR3 DNA: TGTGCCAGCAGTTCACGTGGGACAGGGAAAGCCTACGAGCAGTACTTC.

This sequence joins TRBV6-1 and TRBJ2-7; 8 positions match TRBD1. V shed 4 bases, J shed 8 bases, and the junction held 10 bases outside the gene matches. Per germline, CDR1 MNHNS and CDR2 SASEGT. The CDR3 has 14 amino acids. The CDR3 protein is CASSGGQGLVKQYF. The CDR3 DNA follows: TGTGCCAGCAGTGGTGGACAGGGTCTTGTTAAGCAGTACTTC.

This clonotype was seen repeatedly, ten times or more. The gene calls are TRBV20-1 and TRBJ2-7, with TRBD1 matching 10 bases. Per germline, CDR1 DFQATT and CDR2 SNEGSKA (reference sequence). The CDR3 sequence is 13 residues long. V shed 5 bases and J 3 bases; nucleotides not matched to a gene: 4. This CDR3 is CSAFRDRGYEQYF. As DNA, the CDR3 is TGCAGTGCTTTCCGGGACAGGGGCTACGAGCAGTACTTC.

This clonotype was detected only a few times. This chain links TRBV5-1 with TRBJ1-1, with D possibly TRBD1 on 5 matching bases. The CDR3 is 15 amino acids. Germline lookup yields CDR1 SGHRS and CDR2 YFSETQ. Trimming cost V 0 bases and J 0 bases, with 9 bases left between them. The CDR3 sequence is CASSLDARVNTEAFF. The CDR3 region has the DNA TGCGCCAGCAGCTTGGACGCCAGGGTGAACACTGAAGCTTTCTTT. The entire variable domain, with the rest obtained from reference TRBV5-1 and TRBJ1-1, is as follows: KAGVTQTPRYLIKTRGQQVTLSCSPISGHRSVSWYQQTPGQGLQFLFEYFSETQRNKGNFPGRFSGRQFSNSRSEMNVSTLELGDSALYLCASSLDARVNTEAFFGQGTRLTVV.

This clonotype was seen ten or more times. A read error may account for a junction end that differs from germline. This chain joins TRBV6-5 and TRBJ1-1, with 7 nucleotides matching TRBD1. CDR1 MNHEY and CDR2 SVGAGI come from the germline V gene. The CDR3 loop spans 13 amino acids. CDR3: CASGYRGITEAFF. CDR3 DNA sequence: TGTGCCAGCGGTTACAGGGGAATTACTGAAGCTTTCTTT.

The sample holds many counts of this clonotype. J is TRBJ1-1 and V is TRBV20-1, with D unresolved. This CDR3 is built from 16 residues. Germline lookup yields CDR1 DFQATT and CDR2 SNEGSKA (reference sequence). The CDR3 protein is CSDQGRPTFRGTEAFF. For the CDR3, the DNA is TGCAGCGATCAAGGGCGACCGACCTTTAGAGGGACTGAAGCTTTCTTT.

This chain links TRBV29-1 with TRBJ2-7; TRBD2 is a possible D gene (6 bases). The germline V gene encodes CDR1 SQVTM and CDR2 ANQGSEA. The CDR3 has 11 amino acids. V was trimmed by 1 base and J by 5 bases, leaving 6 bases between them. CDR3 coding DNA: TGCAGCGTTGAAGGGGGGGACGAGCAGTACTTC. Encoded protein: CSVEGGDEQYF.

This clonotype was seen repeatedly, ten times or more. V gene TRBV2 combines with J gene TRBJ2-5; 12 nucleotides match TRBD2. Germline V gives CDR1 SNHLY, CDR2 FYNNEI. After removal of 1 base from V and 5 bases from J, the junction contained 2 bases not matched to a gene. The CDR3 length is 15 residues. The CDR3 sequence: CASSEGLAGVETQYF. The CDR3 DNA reads as TGTGCCAGCAGTGAAGGACTAGCGGGAGTGGAGACCCAGTACTTC.

This clonotype has only a few counts. The conserved closing phenylalanine or tryptophan is absent in this CDR3, likely reflecting a read error. CDR3 sequence (DNA): TGTGCCAGCAGCCAAGGTTTCTCTAACTATGGCTACACCGTC. Translation gives CASSQGFSNYGYTV. This chain uses TRBV3-1 with TRBJ1-2, with no clear D. The ends were cut back, 1 base at V and 0 bases at J, with 6 bases in the middle. The CDR3 spans 14 residues. CDR1 and CDR2 from the germline V gene are LGHDT and YNNKEL (reference sequence).

This clonotype appeared many times. This sequence joins TRBV20-1 and TRBJ2-7; perhaps TRBD1 as D (6 bases). Germline CDR1 and CDR2: DFQATT and SNEGSKA (reference sequence). This CDR3 has 12 amino acids. The chain's CDR3 is CSRRDNSYEQYF. The CDR3 DNA sequence: TGCAGCCGCCGGGACAACTCCTACGAGCAGTACTTC.

The V call is TRBV6-1, the J call TRBJ1-2, with D possibly matching TRBD1 (5 bases). Germline V lookup: CDR1 MNHNS, CDR2 SASEGT. V shed 7 bases and J shed 7 bases, with 10 bases lying between them. This CDR3 spans 11 amino acids. CDR3 nucleotides: TGTGCCAGCAAGTACGGGACTGGCTACACCTTC. Its protein is CASKYGTGYTF.

Comment on this clonotype: Compared with germline, one end of the junction differs, possibly owing to a read error. V usage is TRBV6-5 and J usage is TRBJ2-4; D gene unclear. The CDR3 loop spans 9 amino acids. Germline V CDR1 and CDR2: MNHEY, SVGAGI. The CDR3 DNA is TGTGCCAGCAGTGCACCGAGGAACTTC. Encoded protein: CASSAPRNF.

For this clonotype: This may be a read error: a much more frequent sequence differs by one nucleotide. V is TRBV20-1 and J is TRBJ2-7; TRBD2 matches 9 bases. After removal of 6 bases from V and 6 bases from J, the junction contained 12 bases not matched to a gene. The CDR3 runs 14 residues. CDR1 and CDR2 (germline): DFQATT, SNEGSKA (reference sequence). The CDR3 DNA reads as TGCAGTGCCTACGGCGGGAGGGCCGCGCCCGAGCAGTACTTC. This codes for CSAYGGRAAPEQYF.

In this sample, this clonotype turned up many times. The V and J genes are TRBV12-3 or TRBV12-4 and TRBJ1-1; D might be TRBD1 (6 bases). There are 12 residues in the CDR3. V shed 10 bases and J shed 7 bases, with 16 bases lying between them. For the CDR3, the DNA is TGTGCCACAGGGGCGGGTGGTGGTGAAGCTTTCTTT. Translating it yields CATGAGGGEAFF.